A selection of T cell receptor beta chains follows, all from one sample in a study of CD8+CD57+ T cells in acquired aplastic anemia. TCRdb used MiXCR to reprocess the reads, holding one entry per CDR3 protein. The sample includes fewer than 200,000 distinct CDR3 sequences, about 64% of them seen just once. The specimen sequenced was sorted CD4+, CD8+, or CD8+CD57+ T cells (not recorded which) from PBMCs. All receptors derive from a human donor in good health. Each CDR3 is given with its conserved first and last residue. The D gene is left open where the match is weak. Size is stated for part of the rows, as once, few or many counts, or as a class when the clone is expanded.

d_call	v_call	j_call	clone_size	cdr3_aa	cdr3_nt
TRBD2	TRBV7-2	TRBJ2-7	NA	CASSTSWSGGYEQYF	TGTGCCAGCAGCACCTCGTGGAGCGGGGGTTACGAGCAGTACTTC
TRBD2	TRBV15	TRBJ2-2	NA	CATSRAAGGLTGELFF	TGTGCCACCAGCAGAGCAGCGGGAGGGTTAACTGGGGAGCTGTTTTTT
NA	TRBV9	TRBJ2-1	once	CASSSSGQTYNEQFF	TGTGCCAGCAGCTCCTCGGGGCAGACCTACAATGAGCAGTTCTTC
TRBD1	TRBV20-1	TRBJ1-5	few	CSASPGTGVLPQHF	TGCAGTGCTAGTCCCGGGACAGGGGTGTTGCCCCAGCATTTT
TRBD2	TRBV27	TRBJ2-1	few	CASSLVPGGSYNEQFF	TGTGCCAGCAGTTTAGTGCCGGGAGGGTCCTACAATGAGCAGTTCTTC
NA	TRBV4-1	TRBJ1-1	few	CASSREVNTEAFF	TGCGCCAGCAGCCGAGAGGTGAACACTGAAGCTTTCTTT
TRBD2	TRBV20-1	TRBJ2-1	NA	CSARDIQRGSYEQLF	TGCAGTGCTAGAGATATCCAGCGGGGAAGCTATGAGCAGCTCTTC
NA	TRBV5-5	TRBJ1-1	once	CASSWQGLGIDTEAFF	TGTGCCAGCAGCTGGCAGGGGTTGGGGATCGACACTGAAGCTTTCTTT
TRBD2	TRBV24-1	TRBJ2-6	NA	CATSDLQPSGSSGANVLTF	TGTGCCACCAGTGATTTGCAGCCTAGCGGAAGCTCTGGGGCCAACGTCCTGACTTTC
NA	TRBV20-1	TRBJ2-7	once	CSAPDRESSYEQYF	TGCAGTGCCCCCGACAGAGAAAGCTCCTACGAGCAGTACTTC
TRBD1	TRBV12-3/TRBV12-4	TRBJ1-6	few	CASRTDRGISPLHF	TGTGCCAGCAGGACGGACAGGGGGATCTCACCCCTCCACTTT
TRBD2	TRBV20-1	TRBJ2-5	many	CSARRLAGARQETQYF	TGCAGTGCTAGACGACTAGCGGGAGCCCGCCAAGAGACCCAGTACTTC
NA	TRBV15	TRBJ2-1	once	CATSDPGTHEQFF	TGTGCCACCAGTGATCCCGGGACTCATGAGCAGTTCTTC
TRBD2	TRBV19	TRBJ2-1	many	CARPGLAVNNEQFF	TGTGCCAGGCCGGGACTAGCGGTTAACAATGAGCAGTTCTTC
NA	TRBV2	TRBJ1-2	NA	CASSRPGLYGYTF	TGTGCCAGCAGTAGGCCAGGGCTGTATGGCTACACCTTC
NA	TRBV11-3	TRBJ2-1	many	CASSLDPHSGYNEQFF	TGTGCCAGCAGCTTAGATCCCCATTCGGGGTACAATGAGCAGTTCTTC
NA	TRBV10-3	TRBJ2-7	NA	CAISKGGTYEQYF	TGTGCCATCTCCAAGGGAGGTACCTACGAGCAGTACTTC
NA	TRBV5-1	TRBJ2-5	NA	CASSARVQETQYF	TGTGCCAGCAGCGCGCGGGTCCAAGAGACCCAGTACTTC
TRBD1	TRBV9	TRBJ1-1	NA	CASSVVGQGPAFF	TGTGCCAGCAGCGTAGTTGGACAGGGCCCAGCTTTCTTT
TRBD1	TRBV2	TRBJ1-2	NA	CASSPSTGGEYGYTF	TGTGCCAGCAGTCCATCGACAGGGGGAGAGTATGGCTACACCTTC
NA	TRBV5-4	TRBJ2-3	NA	CASSLGGTTDTQYF	TGTGCCAGCAGCTTGGGTGGGACCACAGATACGCAGTATTTT
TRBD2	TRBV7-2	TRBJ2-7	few	CASSLSGSYEQYF	TGTGCCAGCAGCTTGAGCGGGAGCTACGAGCAGTACTTC
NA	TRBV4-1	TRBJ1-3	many	CASSHPGDDPGNTIYF	TGCGCCAGCAGCCATCCAGGGGACGATCCTGGAAACACCATATATTTT
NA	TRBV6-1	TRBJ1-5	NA	CASSEARRKDQPQHF	TGTGCCAGCAGTGAAGCGCGCAGGAAAGATCAGCCCCAGCATTTT
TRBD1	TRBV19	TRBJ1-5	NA	CASSIDRAIQPQHF	TGTGCCAGTAGTATTGACAGGGCGATTCAGCCCCAGCATTTT
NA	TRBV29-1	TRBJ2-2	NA	CSVAEGLAGELFF	TGCAGCGTTGCCGAGGGTCTGGCCGGGGAGCTGTTTTTT
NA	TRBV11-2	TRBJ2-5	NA	CASSLEGGPISRDYQETQYF	TGTGCCAGCAGCTTAGAAGGGGGGCCTATTTCCCGAGACTATCAAGAGACCCAGTACTTC
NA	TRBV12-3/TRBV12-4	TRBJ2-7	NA	CASSPGGAPYEQYF	TGTGCCAGCAGTCCCGGGGGAGCCCCCTACGAGCAGTACTTC
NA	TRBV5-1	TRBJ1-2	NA	CASSPPPDGYTF	TGCGCCAGCAGCCCGCCTCCGGATGGCTACACCTTC
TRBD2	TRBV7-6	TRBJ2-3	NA	CASSLASGSTDTQYF	TGTGCCAGCAGCCTAGCTAGCGGGAGCACAGATACGCAGTATTTT
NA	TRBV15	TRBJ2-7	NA	CATSRGWDLSEQYF	TGTGCCACCAGCAGAGGATGGGACTTAAGCGAGCAGTACTTC
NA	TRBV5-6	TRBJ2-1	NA	CASSFLMGGPNEQFF	TGTGCCAGCAGCTTTTTGATGGGGGGGCCCAATGAGCAGTTCTTC
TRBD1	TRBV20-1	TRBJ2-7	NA	CSASTWDRAVEQYF	TGCAGTGCTAGTACGTGGGACAGGGCGGTCGAGCAGTACTTC
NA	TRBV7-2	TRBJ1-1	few	CASSPGSGEAFF	TGTGCCAGTAGCCCCGGCTCGGGGGAAGCTTTCTTT
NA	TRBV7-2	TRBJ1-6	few	CASSLGVVGSPLHF	TGTGCCAGCAGCTTAGGGGTCGTTGGTTCACCCCTCCACTTT
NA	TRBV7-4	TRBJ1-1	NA	CASSPGQPTEAFF	TGTGCCAGCAGCCCTGGACAGCCCACTGAAGCTTTCTTT
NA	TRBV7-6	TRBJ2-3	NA	CASSLGLPTDTQYF	TGTGCCAGCAGCTTAGGTCTCCCCACAGATACGCAGTATTTT